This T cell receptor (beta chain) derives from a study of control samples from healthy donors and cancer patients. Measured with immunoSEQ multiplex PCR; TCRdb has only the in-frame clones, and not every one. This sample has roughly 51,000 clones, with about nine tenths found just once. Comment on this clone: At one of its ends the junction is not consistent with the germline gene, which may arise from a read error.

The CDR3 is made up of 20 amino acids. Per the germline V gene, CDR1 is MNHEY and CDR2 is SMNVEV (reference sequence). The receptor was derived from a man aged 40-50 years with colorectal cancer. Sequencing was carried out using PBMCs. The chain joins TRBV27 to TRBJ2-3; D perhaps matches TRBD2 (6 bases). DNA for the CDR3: TGTGCCAGAAGTTTCCCCGGCGGGAAGGTAAGTAGGGATCCCACAGATACGCAGTATTTT. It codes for CARSFPGGKVSRDPTDTQYF.